This T cell receptor (beta chain) was obtained from a study of response to subunit inactivated influenza vaccine. The study, taken as a whole, reports: It was the authors' suggestion that each seasonal influenza vaccination recruits few new T cells.

Concerning this clonotype: Its antigen is still unknown.

Trimming took 5 bases from V and 6 from J, leaving 13 bases between them. The germline gives CDR1 SGHTA, CDR2 FQGNSA. CDR3 length equals 14 residues. TCRdb ran MiXCR on the RT-PCR reads and lists one entry per CDR3 protein. The sample has 700,000 to 800,000 distinct CDR3 sequences, approximately 18% seen once. The source of this sequence is a man aged 50-60 years who received an inactivated influenza vaccine. V is TRBV7-2 and J is TRBJ2-2, with a weak D call TRBD2 (5 bases). The input for sequencing was PBMCs from blood, taken more than 4 days after vaccination. The CDR3 sequence: CASSRGWNSGELFF. Here the CDR3 DNA reads TGTGCCAGCAGCCGGGGTTGGAATTCCGGGGAGCTGTTTTTT.